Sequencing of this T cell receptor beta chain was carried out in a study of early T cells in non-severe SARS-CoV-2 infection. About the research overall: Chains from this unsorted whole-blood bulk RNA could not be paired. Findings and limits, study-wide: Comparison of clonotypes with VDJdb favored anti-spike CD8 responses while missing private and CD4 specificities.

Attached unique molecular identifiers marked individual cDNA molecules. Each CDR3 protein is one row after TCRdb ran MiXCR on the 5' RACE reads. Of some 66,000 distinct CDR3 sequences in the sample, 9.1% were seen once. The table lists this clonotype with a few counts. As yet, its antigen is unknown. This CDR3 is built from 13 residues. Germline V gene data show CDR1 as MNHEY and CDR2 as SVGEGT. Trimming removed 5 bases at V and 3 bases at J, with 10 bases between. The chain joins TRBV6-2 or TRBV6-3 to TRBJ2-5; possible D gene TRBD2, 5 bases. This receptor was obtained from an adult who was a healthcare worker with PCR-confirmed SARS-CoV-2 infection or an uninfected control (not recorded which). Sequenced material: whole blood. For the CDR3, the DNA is TGTGCCAGCAGTCCCTGGGAGAAAGAGACCCAGTACTTC. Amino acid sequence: CASSPWEKETQYF.